A selection of T cell receptor beta chains follows, all from one sample in a study of T cell repertoires in cytomegalovirus infection. Via MiXCR, TCRdb re-called the reads, giving one row per CDR3 protein. The sample shows about 350,000 distinct CDR3 sequences, roughly 34% of them seen only once. Their antigen targets remain unknown. The sequences come from cultured PBMCs, collected from culture after CMV antigen stimulation. The source is a human donor in good health (CMV status not recorded). Some clones in this sample may be carry-over from other donors' samples. The CDR3 runs from the conserved cysteine through the conserved F or W. A D gene is named only where the DNA matches it firmly. Clone size is stated in some rows and not others, as once, few, many or a class when expanded.

v_call	j_call	d_call	clone_size	cdr3_nt	cdr3_aa
TRBV6-4	TRBJ2-4	-	once	TGTGCCAGCAGGCCCCTCCCGGCCCTAGCCAAAAACATTCAGTACTTC	CASRPLPALAKNIQYF
TRBV7-9	TRBJ1-2	-	few	TGTGCCAGCAGGCAACAGGGTCAATATGGCTACACCTTC	CASRQQGQYGYTF
TRBV7-2	TRBJ1-2	TRBD1	few	TGTGCCAGCAGTCATGACAGGGTCTATGGCTACACCTTC	CASSHDRVYGYTF
TRBV5-1	TRBJ2-4	-	few	TGCGCCAGCAGCTTGAGCCAGGGGGGAAACATTCAGTACTTC	CASSLSQGGNIQYF
TRBV19	TRBJ2-1	-	-	TGTGCCAGTAGAATAACTTGGCGGTCCTACAATGAGCAGTTCTTC	CASRITWRSYNEQFF
TRBV29-1	TRBJ2-1	-	-	TGCAGCGTTCAAGGGGTCTCTAGCTGGGATGAGCAGTTCTTC	CSVQGVSSWDEQFF
TRBV27	TRBJ1-1	TRBD1	-	TGTGCCAGCAGTTTGGCCGGATTACCGGGACAGGGGGCGGGTGCTTTCTTT	CASSLAGLPGQGAGAFF
TRBV5-8	TRBJ2-1	TRBD1	few	TGTGCCAGCAGCCTCCCTGACGACAGGGGACCGTTCTTC	CASSLPDDRGPFF
TRBV6-6	TRBJ2-1	TRBD2	-	TGTGCCAGCAGTCCCCCCGGACTAGCGGGAGTAAATGAGCAGTTCTTC	CASSPPGLAGVNEQFF
TRBV4-1	TRBJ1-1	-	-	TGCGCCAGCAGCCACGAACTGACCGAGGGGGACACTGAAGCTTTCTTT	CASSHELTEGDTEAFF
TRBV28	TRBJ2-5	TRBD1	few	TGTGCCAGCAGTTCCGGGACAGGGGCAAACATCCAAGAGACCCAGTACTTC	CASSSGTGANIQETQYF
TRBV18	TRBJ1-2	-	-	TGTGCCAGCTCACCAGAGGAGGGCTATGGCTACACCTTC	CASSPEEGYGYTF
TRBV11-2	TRBJ1-6	TRBD1	few	TGTGCCAGCAGCTACCCTGGACAGGGTAGTTCACCCCTCCACTTT	CASSYPGQGSSPLHF
TRBV7-2	TRBJ2-4	TRBD2	-	TGTGCCAGCAGCTTAATGGTAGCGGGAGGTGGATCAGGCAAAAACATTCAGTACTTC	CASSLMVAGGGSGKNIQYF
TRBV7-2	TRBJ2-7	TRBD2	many	TGTGCCAGCAGCCCCAGCGGGAGGGCCGACGAGCAGTACTTC	CASSPSGRADEQYF
TRBV10-2	TRBJ2-1	-	-	TGCGCCAGCAGGATCAGATTTGGGGACAATGAGCAGTTCTTC	CASRIRFGDNEQFF
TRBV30	TRBJ1-2	TRBD1	-	TGTGCCTGGAGTGCCGGGACAGGGACCTATGGCTACACCTTC	CAWSAGTGTYGYTF
TRBV11-2	TRBJ1-6	-	-	TGTGCCAGCAGTTCCGGGACATTCTATAATTCACCCCTCCACTTT	CASSSGTFYNSPLHF
TRBV7-2	TRBJ2-3	TRBD1	-	TGTGCCAGCAGCGCAAGACAGGGCCTCGGCACAGATACGCAGTATTTT	CASSARQGLGTDTQYF
TRBV6-2/TRBV6-3	TRBJ1-4	TRBD1	-	TGTGCCAGCACGGACAGGGCTGAAAAACTGTTTTTT	CASTDRAEKLFF
TRBV7-2	TRBJ2-7	TRBD1	many	TGTGCCAGCAGCTGGACAGGACAGGGGGGCTCCTACGAGCAGTACTTC	CASSWTGQGGSYEQYF
TRBV7-2	TRBJ1-3	-	few	TGTGCCAGCAGCCCCACGTCGGGCTCTGGAAACACCATATATTTT	CASSPTSGSGNTIYF
TRBV6-5	TRBJ2-7	-	-	TGTGCCAGCAAAGGGGGACTGTCCTACGAGCAGTACTTC	CASKGGLSYEQYF
TRBV28	TRBJ2-1	TRBD2	many	TGTGCCAGCAGTCCCTTGAGCGGGAGCTCCTACAATGAGCAGTTCTTC	CASSPLSGSSYNEQFF
TRBV7-6	TRBJ2-3	-	few	TGTGCCAGCAGCTTGGTAGCGATTGGGGCCGCAGATACGCAGTATTTT	CASSLVAIGAADTQYF
TRBV4-1	TRBJ2-7	-	-	TGCGCCAGCAGCCAAGGCTACGCCTTCTACGAGCAGTACTTC	CASSQGYAFYEQYF
TRBV5-1	TRBJ2-7	TRBD2	few	TGCGCCAGCAGCCCCGGACTAGCGGGAGGGATTGACTCCTACGAGCAGTACTTC	CASSPGLAGGIDSYEQYF
TRBV7-2	TRBJ2-3	-	many	TGTGCCAGCAGCTTAACGGGAGATATGGATACGCAGTATTTT	CASSLTGDMDTQYF
TRBV19	TRBJ2-4	-	once	TGTGCCAGTAGTATCGATAGGGCAGACCGGGGCAAAAACATTCAGTACTTC	CASSIDRADRGKNIQYF
TRBV19	TRBJ2-1	-	-	TGTGCCAGTACCATCGCCGGGACTGCATACAATGAGCAGTTCTTC	CASTIAGTAYNEQFF
TRBV20-1	TRBJ1-2	TRBD1	many	TGCAGTGCTAGAGACCCTCCGGAGGGGGCGGGTTCTGGCTACACCTTC	CSARDPPEGAGSGYTF
TRBV5-1	TRBJ1-5	TRBD1	few	TGCGCCAGCAGCCCCGGGACAGGGAGGGGCAATCAGCCCCAGCATTTT	CASSPGTGRGNQPQHF
TRBV7-8	TRBJ2-3	-	-	TGTGCCAGCCGATCCGACCCATCCGGGGCAGATACGCAGTATTTT	CASRSDPSGADTQYF
TRBV7-8	TRBJ1-5	TRBD1	-	TGTGCCAGCAGCACGCTACGACAGGGGGCTATTCTCCCTCAGCCCCAGCATTTT	CASSTLRQGAILPQPQHF
TRBV7-8	TRBJ2-7	-	-	TGTGCCAGCAGCTTGGACGACTCCTACGAGCAGTACTTC	CASSLDDSYEQYF
TRBV27	TRBJ2-1	TRBD2	-	TGTGCCAGCAGACTCTGGACTAGCGGGAGGGTTGAGCAGTTCTTC	CASRLWTSGRVEQFF
TRBV7-4	TRBJ2-5	TRBD1	-	TGTGCCAGCAGCTTAGGACAGGGGATGAAGACCCAGTACTTC	CASSLGQGMKTQYF
TRBV12-3/TRBV12-4	TRBJ2-2	-	once	TGTGCCAGCAGTTTAATTCCGTCCGGGGAGCTGTTTTTT	CASSLIPSGELFF
TRBV20-1	TRBJ2-3	-	few	TGCAGTGCTAGGAAGTTGGGCAGGGGAGTAGATACGCAGTATTTT	CSARKLGRGVDTQYF
TRBV5-3	TRBJ2-5	TRBD2	-	TGTGCCAGCAGCGGGGTAGCGGGAGGTGGAGAAGAGACCCAGTACTTC	CASSGVAGGGEETQYF
TRBV12-3/TRBV12-4	TRBJ2-1	TRBD2	-	TGTGCCAGCAACCAGCGGGAGGGAGATGAGCAGTTCTTC	CASNQREGDEQFF
TRBV30	TRBJ2-2	-	-	TGTGCCTGGAGTGTCTCACTATACACCGGGGAGCTGTTTTTT	CAWSVSLYTGELFF
TRBV6-1	TRBJ2-3	-	few	TGTGCCAGCAGTGCTGAGCGGAGCACAGATACGCAGTATTTT	CASSAERSTDTQYF
TRBV7-2	TRBJ1-1	-	many	TGTGCCAGCAGCTTAGCAGTGGGGGGGTTCGACACTGAAGCTTTCTTT	CASSLAVGGFDTEAFF
TRBV20-1	TRBJ1-2	-	-	TGCAGTGCTAGAGGAACTCTTGGGGACTATGGCTACACCTTC	CSARGTLGDYGYTF
TRBV12-3/TRBV12-4	TRBJ2-1	-	-	TGTGCCAGCAGTTTACCGCCCTTGTACAATGAGCAGTTCTTC	CASSLPPLYNEQFF